This T cell receptor (beta chain) is from a study of T cells expressing NK-cell markers. The wider study: The authors sequenced eight donors, of whom seven were HCMV-seropositive and one was seronegative.

Each CDR3 protein gets one entry in TCRdb, which reprocessed the 5' RACE reads and gives no DNA. The clone table shows roughly 180,000 distinct CDR3 sequences, with the ten largest holding 18%. Sequenced material: blood T cells: a sorted CD56 or NKG2C T cell subset, CD4+ or CD8+ T cells, or bulk PBMC T cells (not recorded which). The origin of this receptor is a woman between 18 and 70 years old in good health.

CDR3 residues: CSVGQVYEQYF. This chain uses TRBV20-1 with TRBJ2-7; the D call of TRBD1 rests on TCRdb alone, since no DNA is present to check it. Germline assignment: CDR1 DFQATT and CDR2 SNEGSKA (reference sequence). The CDR3 extends over 11 amino acids.